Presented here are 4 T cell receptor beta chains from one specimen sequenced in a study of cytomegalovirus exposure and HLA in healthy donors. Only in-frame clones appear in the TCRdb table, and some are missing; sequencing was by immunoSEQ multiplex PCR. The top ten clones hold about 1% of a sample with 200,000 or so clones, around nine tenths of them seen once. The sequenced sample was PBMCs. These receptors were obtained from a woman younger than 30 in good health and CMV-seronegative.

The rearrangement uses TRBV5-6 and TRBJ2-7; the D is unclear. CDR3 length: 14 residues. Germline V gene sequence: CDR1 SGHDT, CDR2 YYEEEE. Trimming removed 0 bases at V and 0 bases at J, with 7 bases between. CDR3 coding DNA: TGTGCCAGCAGCTTGGGACATTCCTCCTACGAGCAGTACTTC. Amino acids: CASSLGHSSYEQYF.

This CDR3 is CASSPGTAHNEQFF. As DNA, the CDR3 is TGTGCCAGCAGCCCAGGGACAGCCCACAATGAGCAGTTCTTC. The chain joins TRBV7-9 to TRBJ2-1; TRBD1 matches 7 bases. The trim removed 5 bases at V and 5 bases at J, leaving 6 bases unmatched. CDR1 is SEHNR and CDR2 is FQNEAQ in the germline V gene (reference sequence). The CDR3 covers 14 residues.

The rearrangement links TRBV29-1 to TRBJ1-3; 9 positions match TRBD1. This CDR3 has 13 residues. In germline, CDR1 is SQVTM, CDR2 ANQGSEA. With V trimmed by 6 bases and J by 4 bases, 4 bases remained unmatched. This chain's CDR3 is CSVGDRAGNTIYF. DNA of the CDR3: TGCAGCGTAGGGGACAGGGCCGGAAACACCATATATTTT.

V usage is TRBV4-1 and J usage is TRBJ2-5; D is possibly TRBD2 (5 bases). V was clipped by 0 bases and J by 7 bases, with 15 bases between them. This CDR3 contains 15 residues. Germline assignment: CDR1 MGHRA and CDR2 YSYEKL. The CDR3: CASSQDLRLGGTQYF. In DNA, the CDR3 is TGCGCCAGCAGCCAAGATCTCCGGCTAGGAGGGACCCAGTACTTC.